This entry features one T cell receptor (beta chain) sequence. Its target is not known. The data were obtained in a study of cytomegalovirus exposure and HLA in healthy donors. Study as a whole: It was reported in a later analysis that the 95 to 150 validation repertoires used the same platform as the approximately 690 first-cohort repertoires. Study-level results: Both high specificity and high sensitivity reportedly marked the classifier's diagnosis of cytomegalovirus status.

The CDR3 extends over 15 amino acids. TCRdb keeps only in-frame clones here, not all; method: immunoSEQ multiplex PCR. The sample records tens of thousands of clones, roughly 90% being singletons. The sample consisted of PBMCs. This receptor was taken from a man younger than 35 in good health and CMV-seronegative. J is TRBJ1-2 and V is TRBV21-1; TRBD1, the table's D call, lacks a check against the DNA. TRBV21-1 is a pseudogene locus. CDR3 sequence: CASSFPPQGRDGYTF. The CDR3 nucleotides are TGTGCCAGCAGCTTCCCCCCACAGGGTCGGGATGGCTACACCTTC.